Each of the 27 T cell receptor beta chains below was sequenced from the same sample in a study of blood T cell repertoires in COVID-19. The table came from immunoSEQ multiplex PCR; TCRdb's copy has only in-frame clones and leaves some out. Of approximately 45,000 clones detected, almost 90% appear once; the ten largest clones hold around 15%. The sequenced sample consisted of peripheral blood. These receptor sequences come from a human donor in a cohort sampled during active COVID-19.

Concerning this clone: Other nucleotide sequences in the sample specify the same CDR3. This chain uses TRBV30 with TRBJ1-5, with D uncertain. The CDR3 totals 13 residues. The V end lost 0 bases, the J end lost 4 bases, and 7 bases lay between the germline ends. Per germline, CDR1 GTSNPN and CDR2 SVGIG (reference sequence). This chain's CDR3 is CAWSVRENQPQHF. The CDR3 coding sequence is TGTGCCTGGAGTGTCCGAGAAAATCAGCCCCAGCATTTT.

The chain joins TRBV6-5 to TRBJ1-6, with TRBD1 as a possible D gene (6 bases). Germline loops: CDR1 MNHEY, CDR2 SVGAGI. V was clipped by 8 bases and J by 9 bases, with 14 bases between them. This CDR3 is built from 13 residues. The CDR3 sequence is CASASGVGSPLHF. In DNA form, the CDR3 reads TGTGCCAGCGCTTCAGGGGTGGGTTCACCCCTCCACTTT.

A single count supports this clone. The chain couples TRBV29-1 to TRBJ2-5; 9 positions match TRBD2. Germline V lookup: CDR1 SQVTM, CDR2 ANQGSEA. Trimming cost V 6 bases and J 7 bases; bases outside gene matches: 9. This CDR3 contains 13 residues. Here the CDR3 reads CSVGLARGGTQYF. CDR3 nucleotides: TGCAGCGTCGGACTAGCGAGGGGGGGGACCCAGTACTTC.

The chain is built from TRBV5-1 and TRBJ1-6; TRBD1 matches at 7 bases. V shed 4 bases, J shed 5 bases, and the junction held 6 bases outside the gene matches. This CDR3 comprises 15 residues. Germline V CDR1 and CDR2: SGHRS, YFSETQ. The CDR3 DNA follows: TGCGCCAGCAGCGTCTCAGGGGGAGATAATTCACCCCTCCACTTT. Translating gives CASSVSGGDNSPLHF.

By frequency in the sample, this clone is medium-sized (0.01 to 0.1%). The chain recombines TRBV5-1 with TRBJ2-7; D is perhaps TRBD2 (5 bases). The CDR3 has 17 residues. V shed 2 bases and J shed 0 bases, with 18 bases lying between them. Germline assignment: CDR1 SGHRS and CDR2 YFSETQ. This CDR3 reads CASSFGRAIASSYEQYF. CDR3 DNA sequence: TGCGCCAGCAGCTTTGGCCGCGCGATAGCGAGCTCCTACGAGCAGTACTTC.

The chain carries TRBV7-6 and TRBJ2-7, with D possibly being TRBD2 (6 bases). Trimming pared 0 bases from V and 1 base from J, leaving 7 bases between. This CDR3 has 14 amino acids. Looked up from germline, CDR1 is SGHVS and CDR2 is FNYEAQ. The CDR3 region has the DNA TGTGCCAGCAGCTTAGCGGGGGGTTCCTACGAGCAGTACTTC. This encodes CASSLAGGSYEQYF.

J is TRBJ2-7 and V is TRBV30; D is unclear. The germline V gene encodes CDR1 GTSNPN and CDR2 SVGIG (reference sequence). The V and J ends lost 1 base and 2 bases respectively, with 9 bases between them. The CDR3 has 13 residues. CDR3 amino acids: CAWSGRAAYEQYF. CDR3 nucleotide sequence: TGTGCCTGGAGTGGGAGAGCAGCCTACGAGCAGTACTTC.

As DNA, the CDR3 is TGCGCCAGCAGCCAAGATACGAACATGAACACTGAAGCTTTCTTT. It yields the protein CASSQDTNMNTEAFF. This sequence joins TRBV4-3 and TRBJ1-1; D not certain. CDR3 length equals 15 residues. CDR1 is LGHNA, CDR2 YSLEER, per germline. The ends were cut back, 0 bases at V and 0 bases at J, with 8 bases in the middle.

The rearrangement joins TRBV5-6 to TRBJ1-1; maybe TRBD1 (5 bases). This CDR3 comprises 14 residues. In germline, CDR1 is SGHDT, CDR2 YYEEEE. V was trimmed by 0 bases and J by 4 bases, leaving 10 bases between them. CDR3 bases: TGTGCCAGCAGCTTGGGACAGCAAGCCACTGAAGCTTTCTTT. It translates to CASSLGQQATEAFF.

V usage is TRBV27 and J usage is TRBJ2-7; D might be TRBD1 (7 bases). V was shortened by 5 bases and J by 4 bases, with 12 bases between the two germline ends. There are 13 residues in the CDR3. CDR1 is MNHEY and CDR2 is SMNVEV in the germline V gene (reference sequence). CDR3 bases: TGTGCCAGCAGTGCACAGGGGAGGTACGAGCAGTACTTC. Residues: CASSAQGRYEQYF.

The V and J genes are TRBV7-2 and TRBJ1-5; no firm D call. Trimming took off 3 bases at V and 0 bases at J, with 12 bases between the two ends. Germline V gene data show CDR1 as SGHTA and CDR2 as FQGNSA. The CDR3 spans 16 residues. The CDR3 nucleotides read TGTGCCAGCAGCTTCACAGCAACGTATAGCAATCAGCCCCAGCATTTT. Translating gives CASSFTATYSNQPQHF.

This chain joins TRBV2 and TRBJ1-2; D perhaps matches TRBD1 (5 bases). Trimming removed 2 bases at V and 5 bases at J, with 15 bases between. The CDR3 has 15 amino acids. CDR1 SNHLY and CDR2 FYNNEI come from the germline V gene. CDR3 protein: CASSEQGVTWYGYTF. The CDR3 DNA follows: TGTGCCAGCAGTGAACAGGGTGTGACATGGTATGGCTACACCTTC.

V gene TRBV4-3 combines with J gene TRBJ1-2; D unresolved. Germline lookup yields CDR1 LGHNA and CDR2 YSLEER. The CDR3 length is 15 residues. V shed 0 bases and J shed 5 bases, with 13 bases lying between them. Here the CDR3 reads CASSQESKGSYGYTF. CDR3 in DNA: TGCGCCAGCAGCCAAGAATCAAAAGGGAGTTATGGCTACACCTTC.

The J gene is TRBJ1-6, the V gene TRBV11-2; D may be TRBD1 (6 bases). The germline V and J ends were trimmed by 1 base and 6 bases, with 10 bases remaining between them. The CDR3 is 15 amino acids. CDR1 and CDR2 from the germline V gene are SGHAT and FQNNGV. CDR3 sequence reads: CASSLGTVANSPLHF. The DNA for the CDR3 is TGTGCCAGCAGCTTAGGGACAGTCGCTAATTCACCCCTCCACTTT.

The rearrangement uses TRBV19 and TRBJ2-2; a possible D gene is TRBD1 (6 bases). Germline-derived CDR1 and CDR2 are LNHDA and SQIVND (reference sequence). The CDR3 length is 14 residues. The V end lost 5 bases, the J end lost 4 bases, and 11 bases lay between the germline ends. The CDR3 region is CASSPGHSTGELFF. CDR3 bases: TGTGCCAGTAGTCCGGGACATTCCACCGGGGAGCTGTTTTTT. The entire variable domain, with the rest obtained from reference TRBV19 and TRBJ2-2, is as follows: DGGITQSPKYLFRKEGQNVTLSCEQNLNHDAMYWYRQDPGQGLRLIYYSQIVNDFQKGDIAEGYSVSREKKESFPLTVTSAQKNPTAFYLCASSPGHSTGELFFGEGSRLTVL.

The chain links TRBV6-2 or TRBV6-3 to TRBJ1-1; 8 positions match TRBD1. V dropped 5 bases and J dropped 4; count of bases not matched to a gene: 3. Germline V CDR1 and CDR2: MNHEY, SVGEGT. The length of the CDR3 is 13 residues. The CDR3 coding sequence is TGTGCCAGCAGTCAAACAGGGGGCACTGAAGCTTTCTTT. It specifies CASSQTGGTEAFF.

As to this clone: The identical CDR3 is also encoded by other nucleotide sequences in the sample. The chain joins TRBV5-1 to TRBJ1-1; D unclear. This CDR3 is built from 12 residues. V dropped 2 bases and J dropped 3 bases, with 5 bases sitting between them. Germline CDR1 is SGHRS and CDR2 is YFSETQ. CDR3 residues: CASSFRDTEAFF. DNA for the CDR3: TGCGCCAGCAGCTTTCGCGACACTGAAGCTTTCTTT.

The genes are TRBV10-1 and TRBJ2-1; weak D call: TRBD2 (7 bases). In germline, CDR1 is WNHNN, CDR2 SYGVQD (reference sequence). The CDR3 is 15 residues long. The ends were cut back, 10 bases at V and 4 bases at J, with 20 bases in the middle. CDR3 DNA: TGCGCCATCCCTCATTGGGGGGGGCCGTACAATGAGCAGTTCTTC. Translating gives CAIPHWGGPYNEQFF.

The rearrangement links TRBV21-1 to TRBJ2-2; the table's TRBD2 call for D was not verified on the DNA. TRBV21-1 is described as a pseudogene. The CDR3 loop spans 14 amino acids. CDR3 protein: CASSSRLVPGELFF. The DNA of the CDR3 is TGTGCCAGCAGCAGTCGACTAGTTCCCGGGGAGCTGTTTTTT.

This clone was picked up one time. Written as DNA, the CDR3 is TGTGCCAGCAGTTCCTACCACCGGACAGGTAGGGATGAGCAGTTCTTC. Protein product: CASSSYHRTGRDEQFF. This chain uses TRBV6-2 or TRBV6-3 with TRBJ2-1; TRBD1 matches 7 bases. V shed 4 bases and J 8 bases; nucleotides not matched to a gene: 14. Germline V gene lookup returns CDR1 MNHEY and CDR2 SVGEGT. The CDR3 is made up of 16 amino acids.

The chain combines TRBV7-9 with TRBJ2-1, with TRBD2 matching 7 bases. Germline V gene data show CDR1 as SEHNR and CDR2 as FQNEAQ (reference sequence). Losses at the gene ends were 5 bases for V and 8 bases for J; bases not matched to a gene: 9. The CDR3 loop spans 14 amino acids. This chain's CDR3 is CASSQGLGLDEQFF. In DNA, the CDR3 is TGTGCCAGCAGCCAAGGACTAGGCTTGGATGAGCAGTTCTTC.

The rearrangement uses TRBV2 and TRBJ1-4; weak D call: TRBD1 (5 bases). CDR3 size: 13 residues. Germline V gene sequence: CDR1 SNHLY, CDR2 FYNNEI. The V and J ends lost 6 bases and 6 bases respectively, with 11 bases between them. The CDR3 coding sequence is TGTGCCAGCAGGGGCAGGGTTTATGAAAAACTGTTTTTT. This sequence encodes CASRGRVYEKLFF.

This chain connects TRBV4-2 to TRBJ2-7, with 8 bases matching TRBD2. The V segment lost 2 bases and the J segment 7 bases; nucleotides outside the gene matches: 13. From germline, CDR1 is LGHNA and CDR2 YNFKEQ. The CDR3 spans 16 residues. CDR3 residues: CASSQTWRGAIFEQYF. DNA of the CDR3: TGTGCCAGCAGCCAAACCTGGCGGGGGGCTATTTTTGAGCAGTACTTC.

CDR3 sequence: CASRATTGNTEAFF. CDR3 nucleotides: TGCGCCAGCCGAGCGACCACAGGGAACACTGAAGCTTTCTTT. This chain joins TRBV10-1 and TRBJ1-1; D is perhaps TRBD1 (5 bases). CDR3 length equals 14 residues. Germline-derived CDR1 and CDR2 are WNHNN and SYGVQD (reference sequence). V was cut by 8 bases and J by 1 base, with 14 bases left in between.

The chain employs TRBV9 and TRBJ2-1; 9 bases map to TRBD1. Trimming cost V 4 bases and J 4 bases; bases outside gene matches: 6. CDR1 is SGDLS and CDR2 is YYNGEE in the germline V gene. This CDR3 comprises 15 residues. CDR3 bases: TGTGCCAGCAGCCCGGGACAGGGAAATTACAATGAGCAGTTCTTC. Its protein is CASSPGQGNYNEQFF.

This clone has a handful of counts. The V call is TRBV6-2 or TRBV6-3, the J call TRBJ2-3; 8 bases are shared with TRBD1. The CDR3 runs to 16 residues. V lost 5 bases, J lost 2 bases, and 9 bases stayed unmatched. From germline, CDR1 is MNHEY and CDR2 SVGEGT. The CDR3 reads CASSGPGGLLTDTQYF. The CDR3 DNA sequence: TGTGCCAGCAGTGGGCCAGGGGGCTTGCTCACAGATACGCAGTATTTT.

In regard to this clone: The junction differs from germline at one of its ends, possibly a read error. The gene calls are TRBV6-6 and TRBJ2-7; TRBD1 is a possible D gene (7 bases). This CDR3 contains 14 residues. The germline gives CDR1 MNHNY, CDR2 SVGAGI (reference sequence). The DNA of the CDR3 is TGTGCCAGCAGCTCCGGACAGGCAACCGGAGGGTGTGACTTC. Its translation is CASSSGQATGGCDF.